This entry lists 6 T cell receptor beta chains sequenced from one sample in a study of blood T cell repertoires in COVID-19. The protocol was immunoSEQ multiplex PCR, while the TCRdb copy is restricted to in-frame clones and leaves out a portion. This table has hundreds of thousands of clones, approximately 90% appearing once. The sequenced material came from peripheral blood. These receptors originate from a young man with COVID-19, enrolled during active disease.

This chain links TRBV2 with TRBJ2-3; 12 positions match TRBD2. Trimming removed 7 bases from V and 1 base from J; junction bases left unmatched: 3. CDR1 and CDR2 (germline): SNHLY, FYNNEI. The CDR3 runs 15 residues. This CDR3 is CASNGLAGRTDTQYF. CDR3 nucleotides: TGTGCCAGCAACGGACTAGCGGGGCGCACAGATACGCAGTATTTT.

V usage is TRBV6-5 and J usage is TRBJ2-3; TRBD2 matches at 14 bases. The CDR3 has 14 residues. In germline, CDR1 is MNHEY, CDR2 SVGAGI. V shed 6 bases, J shed 7 bases, and the junction held 3 bases outside the gene matches. CDR3 amino acids: CASSRLAGGNTQYF. For the CDR3, the DNA is TGTGCCAGCAGCCGACTAGCGGGAGGGAATACGCAGTATTTT.

The chain carries TRBV29-1 and TRBJ1-2; D call uncertain. Deletions cut 3 bases from V and 3 bases from J, with 8 bases between. Germline V gives CDR1 SQVTM, CDR2 ANQGSEA. The CDR3 has 12 residues. CDR3 amino acids: CSVDEGYYGYTF. CDR3 coding DNA: TGCAGCGTTGACGAGGGTTACTATGGCTACACCTTC.

The gene calls are TRBV29-1 and TRBJ1-5; TRBD1 matches 7 bases. Trimming took 0 bases from V and 0 from J; bases not matched to a gene: 8. Germline V lookup: CDR1 SQVTM, CDR2 ANQGSEA. The CDR3 covers 17 residues. CDR3 region: CSVEEGTVSYSNQPQHF. CDR3 coding DNA: TGCAGCGTTGAAGAAGGGACAGTATCCTATAGCAATCAGCCCCAGCATTTT. The whole variable domain, filled in from reference TRBV29-1 and TRBJ1-5, reads SAVISQKPSRDICQRGTSLTIQCQVDSQVTMMFWYRQQPGQSLTLIATANQGSEATYESGFVIDKFPISRPNLTFSTLTVSNMSPEDSSIYLCSVEEGTVSYSNQPQHFGDGTRLSIL.

The V call is TRBV11-2, the J call TRBJ1-3; maybe TRBD1 (5 bases). The CDR3 loop spans 15 amino acids. CDR1 and CDR2 (germline): SGHAT, FQNNGV. Trimming took 4 bases from V and 0 from J, leaving 10 bases between them. The chain's CDR3 is CASSSGLNSGNTIYF. As DNA, the CDR3 is TGTGCCAGCAGCTCGGGACTGAACTCTGGAAACACCATATATTTT.

This clone was seen once. This chain links TRBV7-3 with TRBJ2-5, with TRBD1 matching 7 bases. The V gene's germline CDR1 is SGHTA and CDR2 FQGTGA. Unmatched junction bases numbered 8, after V lost 2 bases and J lost 5 bases. The length of the CDR3 is 15 residues. CDR3 residues: CASSLGQVNGETQYF. For the CDR3, the DNA is TGTGCCAGCAGCTTAGGACAGGTGAACGGGGAGACCCAGTACTTC.